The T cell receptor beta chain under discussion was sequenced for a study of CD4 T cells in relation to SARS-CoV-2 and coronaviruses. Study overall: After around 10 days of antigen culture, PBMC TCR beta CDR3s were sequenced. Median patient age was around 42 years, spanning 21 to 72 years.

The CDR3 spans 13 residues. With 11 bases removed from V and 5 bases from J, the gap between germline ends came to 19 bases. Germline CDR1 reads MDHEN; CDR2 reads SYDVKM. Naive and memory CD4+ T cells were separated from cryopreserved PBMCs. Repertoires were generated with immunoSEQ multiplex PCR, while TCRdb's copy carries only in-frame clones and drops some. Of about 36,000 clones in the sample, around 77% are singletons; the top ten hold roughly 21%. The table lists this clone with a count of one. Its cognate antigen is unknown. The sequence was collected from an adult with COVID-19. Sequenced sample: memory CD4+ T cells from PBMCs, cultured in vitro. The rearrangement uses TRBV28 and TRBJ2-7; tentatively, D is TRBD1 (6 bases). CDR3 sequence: CASSWTVNDEQYF. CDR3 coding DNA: TGTGCCTCAAGCTGGACAGTCAACGACGAGCAGTACTTC.